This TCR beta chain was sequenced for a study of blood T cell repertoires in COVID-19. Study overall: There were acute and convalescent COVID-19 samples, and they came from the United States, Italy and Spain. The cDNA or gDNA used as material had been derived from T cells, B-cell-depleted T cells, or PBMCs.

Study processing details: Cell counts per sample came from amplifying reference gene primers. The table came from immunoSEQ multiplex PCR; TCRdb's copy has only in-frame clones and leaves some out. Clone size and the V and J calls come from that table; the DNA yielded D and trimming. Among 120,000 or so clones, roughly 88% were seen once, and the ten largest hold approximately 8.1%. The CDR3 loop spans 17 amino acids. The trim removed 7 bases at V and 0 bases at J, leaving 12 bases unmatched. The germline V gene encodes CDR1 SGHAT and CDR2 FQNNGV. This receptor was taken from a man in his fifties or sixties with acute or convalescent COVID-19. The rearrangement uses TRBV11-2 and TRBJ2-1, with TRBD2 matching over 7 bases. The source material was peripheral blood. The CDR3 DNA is TGTGCCAGCACCATACCCGGGGGAGGGCCCTCCTACAATGAGCAGTTCTTC. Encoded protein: CASTIPGGGPSYNEQFF.